This is a list of T cell receptor beta chains from one sample in a study of blood T cells in healthy people across ages. TCRdb ran MiXCR on the 5' RACE reads and lists one entry per CDR3 protein. The sample has around 670,000 distinct CDR3 sequences; less than 35% are singletons. The source material was blood. These receptors were obtained from a woman older than 75 in good health. Each CDR3 is given with its conserved first and last residue. The order of the fields is V gene, clone size, J gene, D gene, CDR3 protein, CDR3 DNA. The D gene is left open where the match is weak. Clone size is shown for a subset of rows, as once, few, many or a class of expanded clone.

TRBV20-1	-	TRBJ1-1	-	CSALRSWLNTEAFF	TGCAGTGCTCTGCGCTCCTGGTTGAACACTGAAGCTTTCTTT
TRBV20-1	many	TRBJ1-2	-	CSARDPIPGYGYTF	TGCAGTGCTAGAGATCCGATCCCGGGGTATGGCTACACCTTC
TRBV4-2	many	TRBJ2-7	TRBD2	CASSPGLAATYEQYF	TGTGCCAGCAGCCCCGGACTAGCGGCTACCTACGAGCAGTACTTC
TRBV4-1	few	TRBJ1-1	-	CASSQDLGIGTEAFF	TGCGCCAGCAGCCAAGATCTCGGTATAGGCACTGAAGCTTTCTTT
TRBV4-2	-	TRBJ2-3	-	CASSQVVSDTQYF	TGTGCCAGCAGCCAAGTTGTGTCAGATACGCAGTATTTT
TRBV20-1	-	TRBJ2-3	TRBD2	CSASPTRGGTDTQYF	TGCAGTGCTAGCCCGACGCGGGGGGGGACAGATACGCAGTATTTT
TRBV5-4	-	TRBJ2-2	-	CASSFGGARTGELFF	TGTGCCAGCAGCTTTGGGGGGGCGCGCACCGGGGAGCTGTTTTTT
TRBV20-1	-	TRBJ2-7	TRBD2	CSTPGTSGRAEQYF	TGCAGTACCCCCGGGACTAGCGGGAGGGCCGAGCAGTACTTC
TRBV30	few	TRBJ1-1	-	CAWSQDRNTEAFF	TGTGCCTGGTCCCAGGACAGGAACACTGAAGCTTTCTTT
TRBV18	-	TRBJ2-7	TRBD1	CASSEQGKGYEQYF	TGTGCCAGCTCAGAACAGGGGAAGGGTTACGAGCAGTACTTC
TRBV5-1	many	TRBJ2-7	TRBD1	CASSFPTGQNSEQYF	TGCGCCAGCAGCTTCCCGACAGGGCAAAACTCCGAGCAGTACTTC
TRBV20-1	-	TRBJ2-3	-	CSASSWSDTQYF	TGCAGTGCTAGTAGTTGGTCAGATACGCAGTATTTT